This T cell receptor (beta chain) was retrieved from a study of shared clonotypes between healthy human individuals. Study-wide results and limits: Researchers sampled only blood; tissue repertoires likely differ. Despite large depth, rarefaction showed incomplete sorted-subset sequencing.

CDR1 and CDR2 (germline): KGHSH, LQKENI. The junction had 6 bases not matched to a gene; V was cut back by 6 bases and J by 0 bases. The CDR3 has 16 residues. The protocol was immunoSEQ multiplex PCR, while the TCRdb copy is restricted to in-frame clones and leaves out a portion. The sample holds around 1.4 million clones, just under 99% seen once. Concerning this clone itself: Its antigen is unidentified.

The TCR was taken from a man younger than 45 in good health. V usage is TRBV18 and J usage is TRBJ1-5; the match to TRBD1 covers 9 bases. The sequenced sample was naive CD4+ T cells sorted from blood. Described subset: CD45RA+ positively selected. Written as DNA, the CDR3 is TGTGCCAGCTCCCCGACAGGGGGGACTAGCAATCAGCCCCAGCATTTT. Protein sequence: CASSPTGGTSNQPQHF. Variable domain in full (rest from reference TRBV18 and TRBJ1-5): NAGVMQNPRHLVRRRGQEARLRCSPMKGHSHVYWYRQLPEEGLKFMVYLQKENIIDESGMPKERFSAEFPKEGPSILRIQQVVRGDSAAYFCASSPTGGTSNQPQHFGDGTRLSIL.